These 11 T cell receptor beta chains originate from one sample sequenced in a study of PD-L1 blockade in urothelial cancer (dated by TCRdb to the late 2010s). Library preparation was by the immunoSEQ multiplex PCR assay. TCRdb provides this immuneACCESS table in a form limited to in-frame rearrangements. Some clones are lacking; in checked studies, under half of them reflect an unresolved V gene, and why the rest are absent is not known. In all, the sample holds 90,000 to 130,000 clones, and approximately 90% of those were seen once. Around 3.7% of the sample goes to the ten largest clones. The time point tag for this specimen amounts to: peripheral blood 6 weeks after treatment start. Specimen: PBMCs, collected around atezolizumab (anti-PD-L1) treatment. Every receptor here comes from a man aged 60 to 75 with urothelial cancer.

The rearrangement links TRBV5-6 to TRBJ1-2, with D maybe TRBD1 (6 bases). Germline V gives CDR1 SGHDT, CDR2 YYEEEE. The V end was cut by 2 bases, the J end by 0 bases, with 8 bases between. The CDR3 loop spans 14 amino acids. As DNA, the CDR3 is TGTGCCAGCAGCTTCAGGGGCTCTAACTATGGCTACACCTTC. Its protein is CASSFRGSNYGYTF.

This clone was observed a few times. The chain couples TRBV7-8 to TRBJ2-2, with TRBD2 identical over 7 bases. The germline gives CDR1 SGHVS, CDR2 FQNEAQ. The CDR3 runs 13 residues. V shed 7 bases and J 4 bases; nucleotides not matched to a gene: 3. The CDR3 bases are TGTGCCAGCAAGTGGGGGGGCACCGGGGAGCTGTTTTTT. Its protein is CASKWGGTGELFF.

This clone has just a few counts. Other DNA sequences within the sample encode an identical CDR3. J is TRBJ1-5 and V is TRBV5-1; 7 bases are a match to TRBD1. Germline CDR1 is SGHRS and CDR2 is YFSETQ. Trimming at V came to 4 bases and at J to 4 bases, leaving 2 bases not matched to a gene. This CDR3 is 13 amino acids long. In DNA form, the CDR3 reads TGCGCCAGCAGCCCGGGACAGAATCAGCCCCAGCATTTT. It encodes CASSPGQNQPQHF.

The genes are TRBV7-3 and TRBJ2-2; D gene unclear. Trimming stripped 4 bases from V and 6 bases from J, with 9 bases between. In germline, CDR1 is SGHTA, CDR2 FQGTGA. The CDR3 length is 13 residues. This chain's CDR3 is CASSSSYSGELFF. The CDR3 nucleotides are TGTGCCAGCAGCTCCTCCTACTCCGGGGAGCTGTTTTTT.

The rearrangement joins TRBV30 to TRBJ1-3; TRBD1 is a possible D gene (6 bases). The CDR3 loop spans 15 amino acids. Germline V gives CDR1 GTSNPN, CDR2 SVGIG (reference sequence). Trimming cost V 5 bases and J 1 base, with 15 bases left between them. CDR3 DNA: TGTGCCTGGTCCACAGCCGGGACATCTGGAAACACCATATATTTT. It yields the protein CAWSTAGTSGNTIYF.

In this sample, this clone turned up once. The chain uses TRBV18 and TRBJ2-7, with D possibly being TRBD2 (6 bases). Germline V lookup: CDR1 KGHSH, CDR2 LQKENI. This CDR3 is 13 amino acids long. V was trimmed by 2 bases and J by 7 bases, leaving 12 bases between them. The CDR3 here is CASSPAGAGEQYF. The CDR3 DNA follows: TGTGCCAGCTCACCAGCCGGGGCGGGAGAGCAGTACTTC.

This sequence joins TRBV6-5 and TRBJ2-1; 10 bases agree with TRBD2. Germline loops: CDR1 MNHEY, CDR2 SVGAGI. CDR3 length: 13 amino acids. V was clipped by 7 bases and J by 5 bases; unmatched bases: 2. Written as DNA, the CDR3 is TGTGCCAGCAAGCTAGCGGGAGACAATGAGCAGTTCTTC. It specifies CASKLAGDNEQFF.

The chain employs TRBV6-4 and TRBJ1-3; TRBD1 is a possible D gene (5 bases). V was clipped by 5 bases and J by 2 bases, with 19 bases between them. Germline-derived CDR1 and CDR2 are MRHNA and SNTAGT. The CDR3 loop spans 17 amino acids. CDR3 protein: CASSLGGLTQTGNTIYF. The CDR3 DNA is TGTGCCAGCAGTCTTGGGGGACTGACGCAAACTGGAAACACCATATATTTT.

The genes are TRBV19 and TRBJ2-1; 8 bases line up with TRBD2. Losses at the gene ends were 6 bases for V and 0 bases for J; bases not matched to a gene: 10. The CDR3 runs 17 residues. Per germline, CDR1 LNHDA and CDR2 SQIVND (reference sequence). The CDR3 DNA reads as TGTGCCAGTAGCTTGGGGACTAGGCAGAGCTCCTACAATGAGCAGTTCTTC. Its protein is CASSLGTRQSSYNEQFF.

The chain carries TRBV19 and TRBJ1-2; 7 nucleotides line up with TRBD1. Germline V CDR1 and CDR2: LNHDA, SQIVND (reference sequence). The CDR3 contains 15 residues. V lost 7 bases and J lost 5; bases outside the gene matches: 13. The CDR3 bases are TGTGCCAGTACCCAACCGGGACAGAACTATTATGGCTACACCTTC. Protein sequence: CASTQPGQNYYGYTF.

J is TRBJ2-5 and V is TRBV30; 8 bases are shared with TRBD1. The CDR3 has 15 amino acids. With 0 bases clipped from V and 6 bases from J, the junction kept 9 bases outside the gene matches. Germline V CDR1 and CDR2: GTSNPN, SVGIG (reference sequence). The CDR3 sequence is CAWSVGSGGAKTQYF. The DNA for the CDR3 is TGTGCCTGGAGTGTCGGATCAGGGGGCGCGAAGACCCAGTACTTC.